A selection of T cell receptor beta chains follows, all from one sample in a study of blood T cell repertoires in COVID-19. Sequencing was performed with immunoSEQ multiplex PCR; in TCRdb, only in-frame clones are kept and a portion is missing. Counted here are under 400,000 clones, 65% to 90% occurring once; the ten biggest clones make up approximately 4%. The sequenced sample was PBMCs or T cells enriched from blood (not recorded which). Receptor source: a woman between 40 and 50 years old with acute COVID-19. The CDR3 runs from the conserved cysteine through the conserved F or W. The D gene is left open where the match is weak. Expanded clones get a size class; other rows say once, few or many, or leave the size out.

d_call j_call clone_size v_call cdr3_nt cdr3_aa
TRBD2 TRBJ2-1 . TRBV24-1 TGTGCCACCAGTGAGCTAGCGGGGGGACTCTACAATGAGCAGTTCTTC CATSELAGGLYNEQFF
TRBD1 TRBJ1-4 once TRBV6-5 TGTGCCAGCAGTTACTCGGGGGACAGGAGGCGGGAAAAACTGTTTTTT CASSYSGDRRREKLFF
TRBD1 TRBJ1-3 . TRBV2 TGTGCCAGCAGGGACAGGATCTCTGGAAACACCATATATTTT CASRDRISGNTIYF
. TRBJ2-4 . TRBV10-3 TGTGCCATCAGTGAGGGGGGCGGACAGAACATTCAGTACTTC CAISEGGGQNIQYF
. TRBJ1-6 few TRBV3-1/TRBV3-2 TGTGCCAGCAGCCAAGTGGGACTTCATAATTCACCCCTCCACTTT CASSQVGLHNSPLHF
. TRBJ2-7 . TRBV10-3 TGTGCCATCAGTGAGGATGTCCAGGGGATTCGGCAGTACTTC CAISEDVQGIRQYF
. TRBJ2-5 . TRBV5-1 TGCGCCAGCAGCTTGGGGGGCGCGGAGACCCAGTACTTC CASSLGGAETQYF
. TRBJ2-7 . TRBV5-1 TGCGCCAGCAGCTTGAGAGTATCCTACGAGCAGTACTTC CASSLRVSYEQYF
. TRBJ1-2 . TRBV2 TGTGCCAGCACCGGAGACAGTAACTATGGCTACACCTTC CASTGDSNYGYTF
TRBD2 TRBJ2-3 . TRBV9 TGTGCCAGCAGCGTAATGTTAGCGGGGGGGCCCCCGGGAGATACGCAGTATTTT CASSVMLAGGPPGDTQYF
TRBD2 TRBJ2-7 . TRBV6-2/TRBV6-3 TGTGCCAGCAGCCTAAGCGGGAGGGTCTACGAGCAGTACTTC CASSLSGRVYEQYF
TRBD2 TRBJ2-5 . TRBV9 TGTGCCAGCAGCGCAGCGGGGGTTGAAGAGACCCAGTACTTC CASSAAGVEETQYF
TRBD1 TRBJ1-1 many TRBV7-9 TGTGCCAGCACCCCAGACACTTGGACAGGAGTGAACACTGAAGCTTTCTTT CASTPDTWTGVNTEAFF
. TRBJ2-7 . TRBV27 TGTGCCAGCCGGCGGGACCGAAGCTCCTACGAGCAGTACTTC CASRRDRSSYEQYF
TRBD1 TRBJ2-7 once TRBV28 TGTGCCAGCAGTCAAGGGACAGGGGGAGCCTACGAGCAGTACTTC CASSQGTGGAYEQYF
TRBD1 TRBJ2-7 . TRBV18 TGTGCCAGCTCACCAGGGACAGGGCCAAACTACGAGCAGTACTTC CASSPGTGPNYEQYF
TRBD1 TRBJ1-3 . TRBV5-1 TGCGCCAGCAGCCCACAGGGGGCCCGCTCTGGAAACACCATATATTTT CASSPQGARSGNTIYF
TRBD1 TRBJ1-2 . TRBV11-2 TGTGCCAGCAGCCCTACGACCGGACAGGGGAGCTATGGCTACACCTTC CASSPTTGQGSYGYTF
. TRBJ1-2 . TRBV5-4 TGTGCCAGCAGCCGCGGACACAACTCTAACTATGGCTACACCTTC CASSRGHNSNYGYTF
. TRBJ1-5 . TRBV21-1 TGTGCCAGCAGCAAAGGGATGCAGGGTTGGTGCTGCTTTAGAGGTCGCAATCAGCCCCAGCATTTT CASSKGMQGWCCFRGRNQPQHF
TRBD1 TRBJ1-2 . TRBV7-8 TGTGCCAGCAGCTTAATCGTCGGGACAGCGGGGGATAACTATGGCTACACCTTC CASSLIVGTAGDNYGYTF
TRBD2 TRBJ2-6 . TRBV19 TGTGCCGGGGGGGATGCTGGGGCCAACGTCCTGACTTTC CAGGDAGANVLTF
TRBD2 TRBJ2-2 . TRBV2 TGTGCCAGCAGTCTTTCCGGGACTAGCGGCCTAGCGAACACCGGGGAGCTGTTTTTT CASSLSGTSGLANTGELFF
TRBD2 TRBJ2-2 . TRBV28 TGTGCCAGCAGACTAGCGGGAGACCACGGGGAGCTGTTTTTT CASRLAGDHGELFF
. TRBJ2-3 . TRBV7-6 TGTGCCAGCAGCTTAGCGGCCCTTTTGGGCACAGATACGCAGTATTTT CASSLAALLGTDTQYF
TRBD2 TRBJ2-2 . TRBV28 TGTGCCAGCAGTTTACGGGGTAGCGGGAGGACCGGGGAGCTGTTTTTT CASSLRGSGRTGELFF
. TRBJ2-3 . TRBV24-1 TGTGCCACCGCGCAGAATCAGGGAAGAGATACGCAGTATTTT CATAQNQGRDTQYF
TRBD1 TRBJ1-1 . TRBV6-5 TGTGCCAGCAGTTTTACAGGGGGTACCACTGAAGCTTTCTTT CASSFTGGTTEAFF
. TRBJ1-3 few TRBV7-9 TGTGCCAGCAGCTTCGCTACCACCATATATTTT CASSFATTIYF
TRBD1 TRBJ1-1 . TRBV7-9 TGTGCCAGCAGTCTTGATCAGGGGGCGAACACTGAAGCTTTCTTT CASSLDQGANTEAFF
. TRBJ2-7 . TRBV12-3/TRBV12-4 TGTGCTAGTTCCCAAAGATCCGAGCAGTACTTC CASSQRSEQYF
. TRBJ2-1 . TRBV12-3/TRBV12-4 TGTGCCAGCAGTGTAGACAGGCGCCAAGTAGAGTTCTTC CASSVDRRQVEFF
. TRBJ1-6 . TRBV7-2 TGTGCCAGCAGCCCACTTGCCAAGCGGTCACCCCTCCACTTT CASSPLAKRSPLHF
. TRBJ2-5 . TRBV11-2 TGTGCCAGCACCATGTTCCCCCTACGAGAGACCCAGTACTTC CASTMFPLRETQYF
. TRBJ1-6 few TRBV12-3/TRBV12-4 TGTGCCAGCAGCTTGGGGGGAAGGCCCCTCCACTTT CASSLGGRPLHF